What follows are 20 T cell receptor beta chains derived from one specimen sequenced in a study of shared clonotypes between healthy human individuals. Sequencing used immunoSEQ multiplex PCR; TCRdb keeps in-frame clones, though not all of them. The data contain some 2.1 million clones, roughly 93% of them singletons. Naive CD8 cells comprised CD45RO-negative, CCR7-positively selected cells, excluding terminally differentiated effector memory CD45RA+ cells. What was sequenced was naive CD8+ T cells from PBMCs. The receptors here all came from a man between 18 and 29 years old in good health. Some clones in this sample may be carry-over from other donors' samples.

The CDR3 protein is CASSLPSAGGGYTF. The CDR3 region has the DNA TGTGCCAGCAGCTTACCCTCTGCAGGAGGAGGCTACACCTTC. The V call is TRBV9, the J call TRBJ1-2; D is unresolved. The germline CDR1 and CDR2 sequences are SGDLS and YYNGEE. This CDR3 region has 14 residues. The V end was cut by 4 bases, the J end by 8 bases, with 18 bases between.

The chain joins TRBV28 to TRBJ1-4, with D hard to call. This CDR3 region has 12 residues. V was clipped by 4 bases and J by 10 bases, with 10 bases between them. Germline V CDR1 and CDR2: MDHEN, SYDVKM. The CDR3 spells CASSSSSGKLFF. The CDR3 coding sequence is TGTGCCAGCAGTTCCAGTTCTGGAAAACTGTTTTTT.

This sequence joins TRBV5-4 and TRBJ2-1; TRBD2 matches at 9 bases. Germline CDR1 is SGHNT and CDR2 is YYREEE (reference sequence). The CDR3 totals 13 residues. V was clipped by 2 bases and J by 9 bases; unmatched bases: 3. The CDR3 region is CASSFGTSSEQFF. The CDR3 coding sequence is TGTGCCAGCAGCTTTGGGACTAGCAGTGAGCAGTTCTTC.

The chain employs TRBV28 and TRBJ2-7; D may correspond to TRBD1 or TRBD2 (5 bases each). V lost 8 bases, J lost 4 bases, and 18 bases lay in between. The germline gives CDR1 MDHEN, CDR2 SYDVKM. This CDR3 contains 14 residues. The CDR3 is CASLRGPPAYEQYF. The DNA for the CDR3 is TGTGCCAGCCTGAGGGGACCTCCTGCGTACGAGCAGTACTTC.

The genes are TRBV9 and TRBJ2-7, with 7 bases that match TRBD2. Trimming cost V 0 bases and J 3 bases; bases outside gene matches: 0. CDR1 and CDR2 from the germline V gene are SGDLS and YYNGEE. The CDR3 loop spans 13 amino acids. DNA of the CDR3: TGTGCCAGCAGCGTAGTAGCGGGCTACGAGCAGTACTTC. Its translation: CASSVVAGYEQYF.

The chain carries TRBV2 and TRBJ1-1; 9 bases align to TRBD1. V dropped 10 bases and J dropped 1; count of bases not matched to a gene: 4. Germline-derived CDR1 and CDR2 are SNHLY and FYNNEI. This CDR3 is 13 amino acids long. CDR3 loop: CANRDRANTEAFF. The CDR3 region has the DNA TGTGCCAACCGGGACAGGGCGAACACTGAAGCTTTCTTT.

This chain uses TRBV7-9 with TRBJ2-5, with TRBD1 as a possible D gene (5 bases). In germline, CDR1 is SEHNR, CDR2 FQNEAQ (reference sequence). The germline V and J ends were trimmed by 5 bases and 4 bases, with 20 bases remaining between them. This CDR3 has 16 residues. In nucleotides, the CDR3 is TGTGCCAGCAGCCCGGTGGGCAGGGTAGTGGCAGAGACCCAGTACTTC. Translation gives CASSPVGRVVAETQYF.

DNA for the CDR3: TGTGCCAGCAGCTTGGGGACAGCCCTCCAAGAGACCCAGTACTTC. Amino acid sequence: CASSLGTALQETQYF. The chain couples TRBV7-3 to TRBJ2-5, with 7 bases that match TRBD1. V gave up 3 bases and J gave up 1 base; unmatched junction bases: 5. Germline lookup yields CDR1 SGHTA and CDR2 FQGTGA. This CDR3 is built from 15 residues.

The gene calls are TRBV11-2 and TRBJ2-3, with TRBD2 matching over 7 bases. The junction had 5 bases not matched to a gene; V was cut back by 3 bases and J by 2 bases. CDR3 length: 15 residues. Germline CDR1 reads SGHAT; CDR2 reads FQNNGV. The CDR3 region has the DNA TGTGCCAGCAGCTTGGGCGGGAGTTACACAGATACGCAGTATTTT. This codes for CASSLGGSYTDTQYF.

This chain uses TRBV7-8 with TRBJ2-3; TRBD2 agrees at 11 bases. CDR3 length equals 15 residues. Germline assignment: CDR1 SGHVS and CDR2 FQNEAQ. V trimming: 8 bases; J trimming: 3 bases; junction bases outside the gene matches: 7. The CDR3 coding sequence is TGTGCCAGCCGCCCTAGGACTAGCGGGACAGATACGCAGTATTTT. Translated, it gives CASRPRTSGTDTQYF.

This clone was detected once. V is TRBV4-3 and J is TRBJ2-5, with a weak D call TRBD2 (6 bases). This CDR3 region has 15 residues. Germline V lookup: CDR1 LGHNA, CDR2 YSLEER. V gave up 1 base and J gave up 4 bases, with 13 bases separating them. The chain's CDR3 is CASSQGRSSAETQYF. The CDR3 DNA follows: TGCGCCAGCAGCCAAGGAAGGTCTAGCGCAGAGACCCAGTACTTC.

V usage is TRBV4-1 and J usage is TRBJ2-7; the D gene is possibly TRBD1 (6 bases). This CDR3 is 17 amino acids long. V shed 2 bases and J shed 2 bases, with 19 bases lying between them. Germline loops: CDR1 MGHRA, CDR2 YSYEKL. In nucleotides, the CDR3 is TGCGCCAGCAGCCAAAAACAGGGTATCGGCCTAACCTACGAGCAGTACTTC. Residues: CASSQKQGIGLTYEQYF.

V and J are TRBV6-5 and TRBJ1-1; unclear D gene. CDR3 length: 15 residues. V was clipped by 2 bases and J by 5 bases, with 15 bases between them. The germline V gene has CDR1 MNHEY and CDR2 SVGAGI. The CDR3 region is CASSYRAAGRTEAFF. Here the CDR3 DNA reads TGTGCCAGCAGTTACAGGGCAGCGGGAAGAACTGAAGCTTTCTTT.

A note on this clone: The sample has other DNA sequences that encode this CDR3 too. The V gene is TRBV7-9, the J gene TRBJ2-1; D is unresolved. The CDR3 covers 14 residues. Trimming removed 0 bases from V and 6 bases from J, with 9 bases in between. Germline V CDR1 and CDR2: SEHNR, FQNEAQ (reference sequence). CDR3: CASSLALRPNEQFF. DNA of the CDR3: TGTGCCAGCAGCTTAGCGCTACGGCCCAATGAGCAGTTCTTC.

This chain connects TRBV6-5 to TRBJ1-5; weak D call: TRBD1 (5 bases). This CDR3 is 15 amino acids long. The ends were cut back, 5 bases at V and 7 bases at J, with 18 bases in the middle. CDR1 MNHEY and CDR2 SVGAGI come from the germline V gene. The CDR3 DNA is TGTGCCAGCAGTCAAGGGACGGCCTGGGGGCAGCCCCAGCATTTT. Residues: CASSQGTAWGQPQHF.

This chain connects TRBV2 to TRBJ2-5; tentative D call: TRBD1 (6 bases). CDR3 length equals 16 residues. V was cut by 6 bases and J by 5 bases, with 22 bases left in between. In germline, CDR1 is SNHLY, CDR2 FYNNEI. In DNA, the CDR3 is TGTGCCAGCAGCCCTCCCGGCAGGGGCCTTAGGGAGACCCAGTACTTC. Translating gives CASSPPGRGLRETQYF.

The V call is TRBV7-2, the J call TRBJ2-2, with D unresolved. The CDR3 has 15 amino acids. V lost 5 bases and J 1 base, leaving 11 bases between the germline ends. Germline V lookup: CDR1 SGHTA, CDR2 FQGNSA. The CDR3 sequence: CASSVSDRNTGELFF. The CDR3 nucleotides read TGTGCCAGCAGCGTAAGCGACCGGAACACCGGGGAGCTGTTTTTT.

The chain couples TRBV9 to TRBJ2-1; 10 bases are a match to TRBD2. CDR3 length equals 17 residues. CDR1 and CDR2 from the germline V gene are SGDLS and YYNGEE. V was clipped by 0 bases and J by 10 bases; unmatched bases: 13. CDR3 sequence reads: CASSVEAASGGDSEQFF. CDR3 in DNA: TGTGCCAGCAGCGTAGAAGCGGCTAGCGGGGGAGACTCGGAGCAGTTCTTC.

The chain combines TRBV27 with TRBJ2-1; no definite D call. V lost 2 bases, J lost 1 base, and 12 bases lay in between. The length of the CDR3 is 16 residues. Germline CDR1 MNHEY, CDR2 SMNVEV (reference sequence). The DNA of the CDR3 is TGTGCCAGCAGTTTACTCCAGGCTTTGTCCTACAATGAGCAGTTCTTC. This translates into CASSLLQALSYNEQFF.

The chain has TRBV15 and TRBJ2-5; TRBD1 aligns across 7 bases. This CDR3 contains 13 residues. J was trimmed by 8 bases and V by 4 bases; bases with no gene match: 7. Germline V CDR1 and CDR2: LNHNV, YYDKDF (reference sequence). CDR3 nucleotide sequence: TGTGCCACCAGCACTCACAGGGGTGACACCCAGTACTTC. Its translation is CATSTHRGDTQYF.